A single sample is the source of the 9 T cell receptor beta chains below, sequenced in a study of OX40 agonist ivuxolimab in advanced cancers. TCRdb keeps only in-frame clones here, not all; method: immunoSEQ multiplex PCR. The sample records more than 11,000 clones, around 81% being singletons. Sequencing was performed on CD4+ or CD8+ T cells sorted from blood, taken in a trial of the OX40 agonist ivuxolimab. The receptors were sampled from an adult with an advanced solid tumor such as melanoma, head and neck, liver or kidney cancer.

This clone is deemed large. The genes are TRBV15 and TRBJ2-2; TRBD2 matches at 7 bases. CDR1 and CDR2 (germline): LNHNV, YYDKDF (reference sequence). This CDR3 is built from 21 residues. With 0 bases clipped from V and 0 bases from J, the junction kept 16 bases outside the gene matches. CDR3 amino acids: CATSRERDGRTPTANTGELFF. DNA for the CDR3: TGTGCCACCAGCAGAGAGCGGGACGGGAGGACCCCAACCGCGAACACCGGGGAGCTGTTTTTT.

The chain carries TRBV15 and TRBJ1-2; no definite D call. Looked up from germline, CDR1 is LNHNV and CDR2 is YYDKDF (reference sequence). Deletions cut 5 bases from V and 0 bases from J, with 7 bases between. CDR3 length equals 13 residues. The CDR3 sequence: CATSEATNYGYTF. The DNA for the CDR3 is TGTGCCACCAGCGAGGCCACTAACTATGGCTACACCTTC.

The chain combines TRBV15 with TRBJ1-2; D is undetermined. Deletions cut 5 bases from V and 2 bases from J, with 15 bases between. CDR1 LNHNV and CDR2 YYDKDF come from the germline V gene (reference sequence). This CDR3 has 15 amino acids. The DNA of the CDR3 is TGTGCCACCAGCCTCCGAGGTGGGAAGAACTATGGCTACACCTTC. Residues: CATSLRGGKNYGYTF.

The rearrangement uses TRBV18 and TRBJ2-3, with 14 bases matching TRBD2. The germline CDR1 and CDR2 sequences are KGHSH and LQKENI. Trimming cost V 3 bases and J 2 bases; bases outside gene matches: 1. The CDR3 runs 16 residues. Written as DNA, the CDR3 is TGTGCCAGCTCACCGGGACTAGCGGGGGTCACAGATACGCAGTATTTT. Translation gives CASSPGLAGVTDTQYF.

V is TRBV9 and J is TRBJ2-7; D perhaps matches TRBD2 (7 bases). The CDR3 length is 16 residues. The germline V and J ends were trimmed by 4 bases and 0 bases, with 17 bases remaining between them. Looked up from germline, CDR1 is SGDLS and CDR2 is YYNGEE. The CDR3 sequence is CASSPRGGVGSYEQYF. The CDR3 DNA is TGTGCCAGCAGCCCCAGAGGGGGGGTTGGCTCCTACGAGCAGTACTTC.

CDR3 loop: CASSPSGGYEQYF. The CDR3 coding sequence is TGTGCCAGCAGCCCTAGCGGGGGTTACGAGCAGTACTTC. The chain has TRBV7-2 and TRBJ2-5, with 10 nucleotides matching TRBD2. The tail of the sequence fits TRBJ2-7 better, so the J call may be wrong. The CDR3 has 13 residues. In germline, CDR1 is SGHTA, CDR2 FQGNSA.

The chain combines TRBV28 with TRBJ2-1; TRBD1 is a possible D gene (7 bases). CDR3 size: 12 residues. Looked up from germline, CDR1 is MDHEN and CDR2 is SYDVKM. V lost 5 bases and J 10 bases, leaving 12 bases between the germline ends. This CDR3 is CASSIQGREQFF. Written as DNA, the CDR3 is TGTGCCAGCAGTATACAGGGGAGGGAGCAGTTCTTC.

The chain is built from TRBV6-5 and TRBJ1-1, with TRBD1 matching 8 bases. V dropped 1 base and J dropped 11; count of bases not matched to a gene: 9. Germline V lookup: CDR1 MNHEY, CDR2 SVGAGI. CDR3 length: 14 residues. The CDR3 region is CASSYWSGRGRAFF. The CDR3 DNA reads TGTGCCAGCAGTTACTGGTCGGGCAGGGGGCGGGCTTTCTTT.

In its sample, this clone was seen once. The chain joins TRBV9 to TRBJ1-3; D gene ambiguous. V was cut by 0 bases and J by 0 bases, with 7 bases left in between. CDR1 is SGDLS, CDR2 YYNGEE, per germline. CDR3 length: 15 residues. Here the CDR3 DNA reads TGTGCCAGCAGCGTAGGGCAAAGCTCTGGAAACACCATATATTTT. Its protein is CASSVGQSSGNTIYF. The whole variable domain, remainder taken from reference TRBV9 and TRBJ1-3, is DSGVTQTPKHLITATGQRVTLRCSPRSGDLSVYWYQQSLDQGLQFLIQYYNGEERAKGNILERFSAQQFPDLHSELNLSSLELGDSALYFCASSVGQSSGNTIYFGEGSWLTVV.